This record concerns one TCR beta chain sequence. TCRdb redid the calling of the 5' RACE reads with MiXCR, one entry per CDR3 protein. The sample carries 1,800,000 or so distinct CDR3 sequences, about 31% recorded once. The CDR3 is 13 amino acids. Germline assignment: CDR1 ENHRY and CDR2 SYGVKD. Trimming took off 2 bases at V and 8 bases at J, with 12 bases between the two ends. This specimen comes from a study of identical twins. Every donor was a healthy Caucasian. This receptor was obtained from a newborn girl in good health. The chain recombines TRBV10-3 with TRBJ1-2; D gene uncertain. The sequencing input was cord blood. CDR3 nucleotides: TGTGCCATCAGTGAGGTACAGTCTCGGGGCTACACCTTC. It encodes CAISEVQSRGYTF.